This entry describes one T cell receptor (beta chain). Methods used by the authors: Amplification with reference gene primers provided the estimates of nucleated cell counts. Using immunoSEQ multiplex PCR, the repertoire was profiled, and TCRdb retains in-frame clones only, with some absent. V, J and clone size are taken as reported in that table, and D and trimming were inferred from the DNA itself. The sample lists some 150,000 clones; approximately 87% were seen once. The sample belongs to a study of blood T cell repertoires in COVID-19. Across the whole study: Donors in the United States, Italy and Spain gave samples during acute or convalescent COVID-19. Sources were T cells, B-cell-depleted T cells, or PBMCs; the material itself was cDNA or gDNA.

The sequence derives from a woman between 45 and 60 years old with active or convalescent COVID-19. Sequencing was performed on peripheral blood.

CDR3 sequence (DNA): TGTGCCAGCTCACCACTGGGACAGTTGAACACTGAAGCTTTCTTT. Translation: CASSPLGQLNTEAFF. The chain combines TRBV18 with TRBJ1-1, with TRBD1 matching 7 bases. The CDR3 is 15 amino acids. The trim removed 1 base at V and 0 bases at J, leaving 2 bases unmatched. Germline CDR1 is KGHSH and CDR2 is LQKENI.